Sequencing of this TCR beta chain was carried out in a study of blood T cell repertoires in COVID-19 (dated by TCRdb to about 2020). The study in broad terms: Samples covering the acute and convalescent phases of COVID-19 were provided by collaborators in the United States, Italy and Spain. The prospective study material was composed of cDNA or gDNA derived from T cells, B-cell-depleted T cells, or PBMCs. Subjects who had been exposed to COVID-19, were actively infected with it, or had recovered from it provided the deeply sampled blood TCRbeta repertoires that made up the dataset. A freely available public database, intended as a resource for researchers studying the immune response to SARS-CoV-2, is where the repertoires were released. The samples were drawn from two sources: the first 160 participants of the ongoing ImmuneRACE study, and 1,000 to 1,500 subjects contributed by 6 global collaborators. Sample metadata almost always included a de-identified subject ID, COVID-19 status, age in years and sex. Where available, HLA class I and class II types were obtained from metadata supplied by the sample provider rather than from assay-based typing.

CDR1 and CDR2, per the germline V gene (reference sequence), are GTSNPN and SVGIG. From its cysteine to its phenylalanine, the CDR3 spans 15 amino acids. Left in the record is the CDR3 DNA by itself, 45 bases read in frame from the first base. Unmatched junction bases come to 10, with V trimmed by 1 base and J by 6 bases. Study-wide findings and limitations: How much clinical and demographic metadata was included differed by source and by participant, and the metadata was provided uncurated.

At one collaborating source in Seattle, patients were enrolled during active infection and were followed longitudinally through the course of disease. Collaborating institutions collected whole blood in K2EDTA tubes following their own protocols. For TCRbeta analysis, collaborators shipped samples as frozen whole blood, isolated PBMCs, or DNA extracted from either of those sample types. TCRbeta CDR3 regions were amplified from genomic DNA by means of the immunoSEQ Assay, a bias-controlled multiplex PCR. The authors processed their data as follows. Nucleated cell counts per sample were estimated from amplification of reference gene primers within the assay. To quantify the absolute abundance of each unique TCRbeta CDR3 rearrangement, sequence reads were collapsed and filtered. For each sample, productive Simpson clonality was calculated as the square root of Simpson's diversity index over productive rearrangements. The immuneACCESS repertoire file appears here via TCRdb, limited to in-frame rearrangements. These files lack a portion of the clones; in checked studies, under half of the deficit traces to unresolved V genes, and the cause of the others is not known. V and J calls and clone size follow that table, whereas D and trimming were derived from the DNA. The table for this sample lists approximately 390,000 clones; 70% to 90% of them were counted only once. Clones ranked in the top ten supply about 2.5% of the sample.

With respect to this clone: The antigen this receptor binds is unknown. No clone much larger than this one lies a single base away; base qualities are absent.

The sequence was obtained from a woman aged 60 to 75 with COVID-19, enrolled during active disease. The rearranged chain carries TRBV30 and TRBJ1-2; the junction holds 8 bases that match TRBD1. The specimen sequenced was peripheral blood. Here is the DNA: TGTGCCTGGAGTGCCCGGCTACAGGGGGAGGATGGCTACACCTTC. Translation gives CAWSARLQGEDGYTF.